Shown below are 9 T cell receptor beta chains from a single sample sequenced in a study of T cell responses to AZD1222 COVID-19 vaccine. The assay was immunoSEQ multiplex PCR, and TCRdb's table has in-frame clones only and misses some. The table shows around 160,000 clones, with just over 90% occurring only once. The specimen comprised peripheral blood, sampled 28 days after the second AZD1222 dose. Receptors originate from an adult who received the AZD1222 COVID-19 vaccine.

The J gene is TRBJ1-6, the V gene TRBV6-2 or TRBV6-3, with TRBD1 matching 10 bases. V lost 5 bases and J lost 10; bases outside the gene matches: 11. This CDR3 has 16 amino acids. The V gene's germline CDR1 is MNHEY and CDR2 SVGEGT. CDR3 nucleotide sequence: TGTGCCAGCAGTACTTATGGGACAGGGGTAGGGTCACCCCTCCACTTT. This codes for CASSTYGTGVGSPLHF.

The gene calls are TRBV6-1 and TRBJ2-1; D not certain. Trimming took 0 bases from V and 15 from J, leaving 12 bases between them. In germline, CDR1 is MNHNS, CDR2 SASEGT. This CDR3 is built from 12 residues. CDR3 region: CASSEAGLRVFF. The CDR3 bases are TGTGCCAGCAGTGAAGCCGGTCTACGGGTGTTCTTC.

This clone was counted only a few times. The genes are TRBV7-2 and TRBJ1-5, with D possibly being TRBD1 (6 bases). The CDR3 runs 14 residues. The germline V gene has CDR1 SGHTA and CDR2 FQGNSA. Trimming took 1 base from V and 6 from J, leaving 10 bases between them. CDR3 nucleotide sequence: TGTGCCAGCAGCTTAGTTCAAGGGGGTCAGCCCCAGCATTTT. It codes for CASSLVQGGQPQHF. Looking up the rest from reference TRBV7-2 and TRBJ1-5 gives the full variable domain: GAGVSQSPSNKVTEKGKDVELRCDPISGHTALYWYRQSLGQGLEFLIYFQGNSAPDKSGLPSDRFSAERTGGSVSTLTIQRTQQEDSAVYLCASSLVQGGQPQHFGDGTRLSIL.

The rearrangement joins TRBV11-2 to TRBJ1-4; TRBD1 agrees at 7 bases. The CDR3 is 16 amino acids. Germline V gene sequence: CDR1 SGHAT, CDR2 FQNNGV. The V gene end was trimmed by 0 bases and the J gene end by 5 bases; junction bases not matched to a gene: 6. CDR3 protein: CASSLDLPGGNEKLFF. The CDR3 DNA sequence: TGTGCCAGCAGCTTAGATCTACCAGGGGGGAATGAAAAACTGTTTTTT.

The V gene is TRBV6-5, the J gene TRBJ2-7; D possibly corresponds to TRBD2 (6 bases). The CDR3 runs to 16 residues. CDR1 and CDR2 from the germline V gene are MNHEY and SVGAGI. Deletions cut 0 bases from V and 2 bases from J, with 14 bases between. As DNA, the CDR3 is TGTGCCAGCAGTTACTCGACGGGGGAGGCTCCCTACGAGCAGTACTTC. Translated, it gives CASSYSTGEAPYEQYF.

The chain employs TRBV19 and TRBJ1-1; tentatively, D is TRBD1 (5 bases). Germline lookup yields CDR1 LNHDA and CDR2 SQIVND (reference sequence). V shed 5 bases and J shed 6 bases, with 16 bases lying between them. CDR3 length: 14 residues. CDR3 sequence (DNA): TGTGCCAGTAGTGGGTATTCGGGGGAGGCTGAAGCTTTCTTT. It is translated as CASSGYSGEAEAFF.

This clone has a single count. The chain employs TRBV2 and TRBJ1-6, with a weak D call TRBD1 (6 bases). The CDR3 sequence is 15 residues long. The V and J ends lost 5 bases and 6 bases respectively, with 14 bases between them. CDR1 is SNHLY and CDR2 is FYNNEI in the germline V gene. CDR3 amino acids: CASSPGAPANSPLHF. CDR3 nucleotides: TGTGCCAGCAGTCCAGGGGCCCCCGCTAATTCACCCCTCCACTTT.

This chain uses TRBV19 with TRBJ2-5, with 15 bases that match TRBD2. Germline CDR1 reads LNHDA; CDR2 reads SQIVND (reference sequence). The J segment lost 4 bases and the V segment lost 5 bases, leaving 5 bases of the junction unmatched. CDR3 length equals 16 residues. CDR3 sequence (DNA): TGTGCCAGTAGTTTGGGACTAGCGGGGGGCAGAGAGACCCAGTACTTC. Its translation: CASSLGLAGGRETQYF.

This CDR3 is CASSLLSDSYEQYF. CDR3 DNA sequence: TGTGCCAGCAGCCTCCTCTCGGACTCATACGAGCAGTACTTC. The chain links TRBV3-1 (or the pseudogene TRBV3-2) to TRBJ2-7, with TRBD2 as a possible D gene (5 bases). Germline V CDR1 and CDR2: LGHDT, YNNKEL (reference sequence). V was pared by 4 bases and J by 4 bases, with 14 bases between. The CDR3 covers 14 residues.